This T cell receptor beta chain is from a study of CD8+ T cells in alopecia areata listed by TCRdb under 2018. For the wider study: The treated patients took part in an open-label pilot trial in which moderate-to-severe alopecia areata was treated with oral tofacitinib at 5 to 10 mg twice daily. Patients stayed on tofacitinib for 6 to 18 months and then had 6 months of follow-up off drug so that delayed response and recurrence could be assessed. The study used high-throughput TCRbeta sequencing to examine T cell clonal expansion in alopecia areata, in both the C3H/HeJ mouse model and human patients. Human TCRbeta sequencing covered scalp tissue and sorted CD4+ and CD8+ peripheral blood T cells from patchy and totalis/universalis alopecia areata patients and healthy controls. Biopsies were taken from tofacitinib-treated patients at baseline and again at 4 and 24 weeks into treatment, and several of those patients also had a later scalp biopsy. Clonality in the scalp was compared among normal scalp (n=4), patchy alopecia areata scalp (n=8), and alopecia totalis/universalis scalp (n=8). RNA was obtained with the PAXgene miRNA kit for fixed scalp, the miRNeasy kit for PBMCs, and the RNeasy kit for mouse skin. Amplification of TCRbeta CDR3 regions was done by immunoSEQ multiplex PCR using 35 Vbeta forward primers and 13 Jbeta reverse primers.

Via the germline V gene, CDR1 is MNHEY and CDR2 SVGAGI. The CDR3 holds 16 amino acids from the cysteine to the phenylalanine. Only the CDR3 region is kept as DNA, spanning 48 bases read in frame from base 1. V lost 2 bases and J lost 8 bases; the stretch between them is 18 bases long. The study at large found these results: Unlike mouse skin, which is dominated by gammadelta T cells, normal human skin has resident alphabeta T cells that are also sequenced, and this complicates analysis of the scalp TCR repertoire. Compared with normal scalp, lesional scalp had higher clonality and more expanded CD8+ clones, particularly in alopecia totalis/universalis, a pattern that suggests antigenic drive. Shared TCR sequences between patients were less evident than in mice, which may be partly attributable to HLA diversity in the patient population.

Libraries were made using the immunoSEQ multiplex PCR assay. RNA was extracted from all samples and reverse transcribed into cDNA as template for TCR sequencing. SuperScript III was used for first-strand cDNA synthesis, primed with a 2:1 mix of oligo-dT and random hexamers. A synthetic immune receptor repertoire was used to measure amplification bias, and any remaining bias was corrected computationally. Regarding the original processing steps: Raw reads were preprocessed to remove errors, and CDR3 was defined according to IMGT conventions as the region from the conserved cysteine to phenylalanine. Clonality was computed by normalizing Shannon entropy by log2 of the number of productive unique TCRs and subtracting the result from 1. Whether each scalp clone was CD4 or CD8 was inferred by checking scalp TCRbeta sequences against the CD4 and CD8 repertoires from sorted blood. TCRdb took this table from immuneACCESS and kept in-frame rearrangements with V and J called. Such tables lack part of the clones; where checked against another copy, unresolved V genes explain under half of the gap, and the rest is unexplained. That table supplies the V and J calls and clone size; D and trimming were determined from the DNA. The sample records 90,000 to 100,000 clones, 40% to 45% of which are singletons. 0.79% of the sample rests with the top ten.

For this clone: This clone's antigen is unknown. No base qualities exist here, and no much larger clone lies one base off it.

Peripheral blood and lesional scalp punch biopsies were obtained from patients with alopecia areata. PBMCs were isolated by density centrifugation and stained for CD3, CD4 and CD8, and CD4+ and CD8+ T cells were sorted on a FACSAria. The V and J genes are TRBV6-5 and TRBJ1-4; TRBD1 is possibly the D segment (5 matching bases). The sample comprised CD4+ T cells sorted from blood. This TCR derives from a human donor with alopecia areata. The CDR3 amino acid sequence is: CASSYHRDAGGEKLFF. The DNA is TGTGCCAGCAGTTACCATCGGGACGCCGGGGGGGAAAAACTGTTTTTT.